This T cell receptor (beta chain) was captured in a study of technical replicates of blood from a few donors (dated by TCRdb to 2017 to 2019). Library creation used the immunoSEQ multiplex PCR assay. TCRdb mirrors the immuneACCESS table, restricted to in-frame sequences. Some clones are absent from its copies; in checked studies, under half trace to an unresolved V gene, and the reason for the others is unknown. The sample table records 75,000 to 100,000 clones; about 93% of these occur just once. 0.2% to 0.3% of the sample belongs to the ten largest clones. A few counts support this clone. The antigen this receptor binds is unknown. Base qualities are missing; no much larger clone stands one base away. CDR1 and CDR2 are drawn from the germline V gene (reference sequence): GTSNPN, SVGIG. Measured from the cysteine to the phenylalanine, the CDR3 is 13 residues long. Of all the DNA, just the CDR3 is kept, 39 bases in frame from base 1. V sheds 6 bases and J sheds 3 bases, leaving 14 bases between their ends.

This sequence uses TRBV30 and TRBJ1-1; TRBD1 is perhaps the D gene, given 5 matching bases. This clonotype originated in a human donor in good health. Sequencing was done on a sample of T cells isolated from PBMCs. The DNA sequence follows: TGTGCCTGCAGCACCGTGACAGACACTGAAGCTTTCTTT. Translated, this is CACSTVTDTEAFF.